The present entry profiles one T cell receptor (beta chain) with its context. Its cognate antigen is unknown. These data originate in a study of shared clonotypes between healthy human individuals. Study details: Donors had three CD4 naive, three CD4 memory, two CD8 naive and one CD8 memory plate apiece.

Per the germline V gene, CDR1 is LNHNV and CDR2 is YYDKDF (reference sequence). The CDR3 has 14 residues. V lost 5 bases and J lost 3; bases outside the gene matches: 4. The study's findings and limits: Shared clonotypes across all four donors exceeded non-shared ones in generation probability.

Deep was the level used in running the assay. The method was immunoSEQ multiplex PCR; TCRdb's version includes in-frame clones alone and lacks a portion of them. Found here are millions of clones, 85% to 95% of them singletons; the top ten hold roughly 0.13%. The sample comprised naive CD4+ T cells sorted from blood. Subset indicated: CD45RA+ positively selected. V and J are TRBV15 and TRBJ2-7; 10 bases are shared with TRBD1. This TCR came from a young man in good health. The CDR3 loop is CATSPRTGGYEQYF. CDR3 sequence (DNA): TGTGCCACCAGCCCTCGGACAGGGGGCTACGAGCAGTACTTC.